Listed below are T cell receptor beta chains from one sample, sequenced in a study of regulatory T cells in long-lasting Graves disease. TCRdb ran MiXCR on the multiplex PCR reads and lists one entry per CDR3 protein. The sample yields a few hundred thousand distinct CDR3 sequences, 20% to 25% seen once. The sample was peripheral blood mononuclear cells (PBMCs), taken when the disease was refractory, from a patient treated with antithyroid drugs. The receptor set was obtained from a female donor with Graves disease. The CDR3 runs from the conserved cysteine through the conserved F or W. Each record gives: J gene, D gene, V gene, clone size, CDR3 DNA, CDR3 protein. D genes are given only for firm matches. Expanded clones get a size class; other rows say once, few or many, or leave the size out.

TRBJ1-2 | TRBD1 | TRBV28 | many | TGTGCCAGCAGTCTGCAGCGGGGGGACAGTAACTATGGCTACACCTTC | CASSLQRGDSNYGYTF
TRBJ2-7 | TRBD2 | TRBV6-1 | NA | TGTGCCAGCAGCCAAGAAGATTCCGGGAGGGCTCACGAGCAGTACTTC | CASSQEDSGRAHEQYF
TRBJ2-1 | NA | TRBV19 | NA | TGTGCCAGTACCGGGACCGTCGGCAATGAGCAGTTCTTC | CASTGTVGNEQFF
TRBJ2-1 | TRBD2 | TRBV5-1 | NA | TGCGCCAGCTCGACTAGCGCGGGGGTGAATGAGCAGTTCTTC | CASSTSAGVNEQFF
TRBJ1-2 | NA | TRBV7-2 | few | TGTGCCAGCAGCTTAGAGGCAGCTTATGGCTACACCTTC | CASSLEAAYGYTF
TRBJ2-2 | NA | TRBV5-1 | NA | TGCGCCAGCAGCTTGGAGTCAGGAGCCGGGGAGCTGTTTTTT | CASSLESGAGELFF
TRBJ2-7 | NA | TRBV5-6 | NA | TGTGCCAGCAGTCTCAGTGGGGAGCGGTCCTCCTACGAGCAGTACTTC | CASSLSGERSSYEQYF
TRBJ2-7 | TRBD2 | TRBV9 | NA | TGTGCCAGCAGCGTAGAGGCTAGCGGGACCTACGAGCAGTACTTC | CASSVEASGTYEQYF
TRBJ1-6 | TRBD1 | TRBV27 | many | TGTGCCAGCGGGTCGACAGGGCTGGGTTCACCCCTCCACTTT | CASGSTGLGSPLHF
TRBJ2-3 | TRBD2 | TRBV13 | NA | TGTGCCAGCAGCCCCGGGACTAGTCGGGATACGCAGTATTTT | CASSPGTSRDTQYF
TRBJ2-5 | TRBD1 | TRBV30 | NA | TGTGCCTGGAGGAGGGGACAGGGGACGGAGACCCAGTACTTC | CAWRRGQGTETQYF
TRBJ2-7 | NA | TRBV19 | NA | TGTGCCAGTAGTATTGATTGGGTTTCCTACGAGCAGTACTTC | CASSIDWVSYEQYF
TRBJ1-2 | NA | TRBV7-2 | many | TGTGCCAGCAGCTCAATCTATGGCTACACCTTC | CASSSIYGYTF
TRBJ2-2 | TRBD1 | TRBV7-8 | many | TGTGCCAGCAGCCGTCGGGACAGGGGGACCGGGGAGCTGTTTTTT | CASSRRDRGTGELFF
TRBJ1-6 | NA | TRBV6-1 | many | TGTGCCAGCAGTGAATTAACAAGGGGTAGTAATTCACCCCTCCACTTT | CASSELTRGSNSPLHF
TRBJ2-2 | NA | TRBV2 | many | TGTGCCAGCAGTGAGAGGGAAAACACCGGGGAGCTGTTTTTT | CASSERENTGELFF
TRBJ2-7 | NA | TRBV7-2 | many | TGTGCCAGCAGCTTAGTTCTTAGCTCCTACGAGCAGTACTTC | CASSLVLSSYEQYF
TRBJ1-2 | NA | TRBV4-1 | NA | TGCGCCAGCAGCGCCCAGGAACCCCCCTATGGCTACACCTTC | CASSAQEPPYGYTF
TRBJ1-2 | NA | TRBV6-1 | many | TGTGCCAGCGCAACAGGAGATGGCTACACCTTC | CASATGDGYTF
TRBJ1-4 | TRBD1 | TRBV27 | few | TGTGCCAGCAGTGTCGGACAGGGGAGCGAAAAACTGTTTTTT | CASSVGQGSEKLFF
TRBJ2-3 | NA | TRBV28 | few | TGTGCCAGCAGTCCCCCGGGGCGAACAGATACGCAGTATTTT | CASSPPGRTDTQYF
TRBJ1-1 | NA | TRBV10-3 | many | TGTGCCATCAGTGAAATGGGAGACACTGAAGCTTTCTTT | CAISEMGDTEAFF
TRBJ2-5 | NA | TRBV7-2 | few | TGTGCCAGCAGCTTAGTTTCCGTCGGGGAGACCCAGTACTTC | CASSLVSVGETQYF
TRBJ1-5 | TRBD1 | TRBV12-3/TRBV12-4 | many | TGTGCCAGCAGTCCACGGACAGGGAGTATGGGACAGCCCCAGCATTTT | CASSPRTGSMGQPQHF
TRBJ1-3 | NA | TRBV7-2 | few | TGTGCCAGCAGCTCTCAGGGTAGCTCTGGAAACACCATATATTTT | CASSSQGSSGNTIYF
TRBJ2-3 | TRBD2 | TRBV28 | few | TGTGCCAGCAGCCCGGGACTAGCGGGACCCGGAAGAGATACGCAGTATTTT | CASSPGLAGPGRDTQYF
TRBJ2-2 | NA | TRBV27 | NA | TGTGCCAGCAGTTTATCGTACTGGCCGGGGGACACCAGGGAGCTGTTTTTT | CASSLSYWPGDTRELFF
TRBJ2-7 | TRBD2 | TRBV30 | NA | TGTGCCTGGAGTGAGGGCGGGGGCTACGAGCAGTACTTC | CAWSEGGGYEQYF
TRBJ1-1 | NA | TRBV15 | NA | TGTGCCACCAGCAGAGATCGGAAGACTGAAGCTTTCTTT | CATSRDRKTEAFF